This T cell receptor (beta chain) came from a study of post-analysis software for immune sequencing data. Study-level information: Both relapsing-remitting and secondary progressive multiple sclerosis featured among the disease courses, as did progressive-relapsing multiple sclerosis. The study, taken as a whole, reports: With TRBV5-6, TRBV5-1 and TRBV20-1 included, 5 or 6 TRBV segments were more frequent in patients than in controls.

There are 13 residues in the CDR3. CDR1 is DFQATT, CDR2 SNEGSKA, per germline (reference sequence). Trimming removed 0 bases from V and 4 bases from J, with 9 bases in between. Unique-molecular-identifier-tagged TCR beta cDNA libraries were used. TCRdb reanalysed the PCR reads using MiXCR and keeps one entry per CDR3 protein. The sample records roughly 200,000 distinct CDR3 sequences, about 30% being singletons. This clonotype was seen many times. The antigen remains unidentified. This TCR derives from a girl between 2 and 17 years old with multiple sclerosis. The rearrangement links TRBV20-1 to TRBJ1-2, with a tentative D call TRBD1 (5 bases). The sequencing input was blood. The CDR3 DNA reads as TGCAGTGCTAGAGATCAGGGCCTCTATGGCTACACCTTC. This codes for CSARDQGLYGYTF.